The TCR beta chain under discussion was sequenced for a study of PD-L1 blockade in urothelial cancer. The wider study: Every 3 weeks, patients received intravenous atezolizumab 1,200 mg, beginning 2014. The study's findings and limits: Prediction of better survival came from below-median pretreatment blood TCR clonality.

This clone was seen a single time. Antigen unknown. This CDR3 contains 15 residues. V was pared by 7 bases and J by 6 bases, with 12 bases of the junction left unmatched. Looked up from germline, CDR1 is WNHNN and CDR2 is SYGVQD (reference sequence). For each patient, 1 to 8 samples were obtained, pretreatment and on-treatment. Spiking each PCR with synthetic TCR analog templates was performed. Repertoires were generated with immunoSEQ multiplex PCR, while TCRdb's copy carries only in-frame clones and drops some. The sample has 45,000 to 65,000 clones; over 75% are singletons. This TCR derives from a man aged 35-49 years with urothelial cancer. This sequence joins TRBV10-1 and TRBJ2-1; 7 nucleotides agree with TRBD2. The sequencing here drew on PBMCs, taken around atezolizumab (anti-PD-L1) treatment. Written as DNA, the CDR3 is TGCGCCAGCACCAGAGAGATCTCGGGGGGCAATGAGCAGTTCTTC. It specifies CASTREISGGNEQFF.